These 12 T cell receptor beta chains were sequenced from one sample in a study of technical replicates of blood from a few donors. The repertoire was sequenced with immunoSEQ multiplex PCR; TCRdb's copy has only in-frame clones and lacks some. The profile shows tens of thousands of clones, over 95% of them singletons. Sequencing was carried out using T cells isolated from PBMCs. Source of these receptors: a human donor in good health.

The chain is built from TRBV2 and TRBJ2-7, with 10 bases that match TRBD1. Germline V gene lookup returns CDR1 SNHLY and CDR2 FYNNEI. CDR3 length: 12 amino acids. Losses at the gene ends were 6 bases for V and 5 bases for J; bases not matched to a gene: 1. The CDR3 nucleotides are TGTGCCAGCAGGGGGACAGGGGACGAGCAGTACTTC. It specifies CASRGTGDEQYF.

This clone was seen just once. The chain links TRBV5-1 to TRBJ1-4; D is uncertain. In germline, CDR1 is SGHRS, CDR2 YFSETQ. Trimming pared 6 bases from V and 0 bases from J, leaving 6 bases between. The length of the CDR3 is 13 residues. The chain's CDR3 is CASTGATNEKLFF. The CDR3 DNA reads TGCGCCAGCACCGGTGCAACTAATGAAAAACTGTTTTTT.

The V gene is TRBV5-1, the J gene TRBJ2-7; 7 bases line up with TRBD2. The CDR3 is made up of 15 amino acids. Germline CDR1 is SGHRS and CDR2 is YFSETQ. J gave up 1 base and V 3 bases, and 7 bases lay outside the gene matches. CDR3 amino acids: CASSSTSVFSYEQYF. The CDR3 DNA sequence: TGCGCCAGCAGCTCCACTAGCGTATTTTCCTACGAGCAGTACTTC.

The V and J genes are TRBV15 and TRBJ2-6; D is possibly TRBD1 (6 bases). V gave up 1 base and J gave up 2 bases, with 12 bases separating them. The germline gives CDR1 LNHNV, CDR2 YYDKDF (reference sequence). The CDR3 extends over 17 amino acids. The CDR3 region has the DNA TGTGCCACCAGCAGAGGGACAGCTTTCCCTGGGGCCAACGTCCTGACTTTC. Protein product: CATSRGTAFPGANVLTF.

The chain joins TRBV7-2 to TRBJ2-4, with 9 nucleotides matching TRBD2. Trimming cost V 5 bases and J 6 bases; bases outside gene matches: 11. This CDR3 has 16 amino acids. The germline V gene encodes CDR1 SGHTA and CDR2 FQGNSA. The CDR3 spells CASSPPPAGGRNIQYF. The CDR3, as DNA: TGTGCCAGCAGCCCACCCCCAGCGGGAGGTCGAAACATTCAGTACTTC.

The CDR3 sequence is CASSQEIWGLTSGPARDEQFF. Here the CDR3 DNA reads TGTGCCAGCAGCCAAGAAATCTGGGGGTTGACTAGCGGCCCGGCCCGCGATGAGCAGTTCTTC. This chain connects TRBV4-2 to TRBJ2-1; 9 bases line up with TRBD2. CDR1 and CDR2 from the germline V gene are LGHNA and YNFKEQ. Trimming at V came to 0 bases and at J to 8 bases, leaving 23 bases not matched to a gene. The CDR3 runs 21 residues.

CDR3 loop: CASSLNTGFEQYF. The CDR3 region has the DNA TGCGCCAGCAGCCTAAATACAGGGTTCGAGCAGTACTTC. The chain is built from TRBV5-1 and TRBJ2-7, with D possibly TRBD1 on 6 matching bases. The germline CDR1 and CDR2 sequences are SGHRS and YFSETQ. This CDR3 is built from 13 residues. The V and J ends lost 4 bases and 6 bases respectively, with 14 bases between them. The whole variable domain, remainder taken from reference TRBV5-1 and TRBJ2-7, is KAGVTQTPRYLIKTRGQQVTLSCSPISGHRSVSWYQQTPGQGLQFLFEYFSETQRNKGNFPGRFSGRQFSNSRSEMNVSTLELGDSALYLCASSLNTGFEQYFGPGTRLTVT.

This clone was recorded only once. The chain links TRBV10-3 to TRBJ1-2, with TRBD1 matching 9 bases. This CDR3 contains 15 residues. Germline CDR1 and CDR2: ENHRY and SYGVKD. V lost 2 bases and J lost 4; bases outside the gene matches: 5. CDR3 sequence: CAISERDRESYGYTF. DNA of the CDR3: TGTGCCATCAGTGAGAGGGACAGGGAGAGCTATGGCTACACCTTC.

The V call is TRBV10-1, the J call TRBJ2-1; TRBD1 aligns across 10 bases. This CDR3 spans 17 amino acids. Germline V lookup: CDR1 WNHNN, CDR2 SYGVQD (reference sequence). V dropped 3 bases and J dropped 3; count of bases not matched to a gene: 8. The CDR3 protein is CASSDFDRGPYYNEQFF. The CDR3 DNA reads TGCGCCAGCAGTGACTTCGACAGGGGGCCTTACTACAATGAGCAGTTCTTC.

The V gene is TRBV9, the J gene TRBJ2-3; 8 nucleotides match TRBD2. The CDR3 length is 16 residues. Trimming cost V 0 bases and J 4 bases; bases outside gene matches: 7. CDR1 is SGDLS, CDR2 YYNGEE, per germline. CDR3 nucleotides: TGTGCCAGCAGCGTAGGTAGGGGAGCGGGAGCAGATACGCAGTATTTT. This translates into CASSVGRGAGADTQYF.

This rearrangement joins TRBV27 to TRBJ2-7; no definite D call. V lost 8 bases, J lost 4 bases, and 9 bases lay in between. This CDR3 has 11 amino acids. The V gene's germline CDR1 is MNHEY and CDR2 SMNVEV (reference sequence). The CDR3 DNA sequence: TGTGCCAGCCGATCGGTTTACGAGCAGTACTTC. It encodes CASRSVYEQYF.

The V and J genes are TRBV27 and TRBJ2-4, with D perhaps matching TRBD1 (6 bases). The ends were cut back, 6 bases at V and 8 bases at J, with 17 bases in the middle. This CDR3 contains 14 residues. The germline V gene has CDR1 MNHEY and CDR2 SMNVEV (reference sequence). The CDR3 DNA is TGTGCCAGCAGCCCAGTCGGGGCAGGGGACATTCAGTACTTC. Residues: CASSPVGAGDIQYF.